The clone carrying this T cell receptor (beta chain) showed up many times. Its target is not known. The data were obtained in a study of identical twins. Findings and caveats of the study: While abundant cord blood beta clonotypes carried fewer insertions, memory repertoires showed no such pattern. Low generation probability was overrepresented in out-of-frame alpha sequences shared by twins.

One entry per CDR3 protein, called by TCRdb with MiXCR from the 5' RACE reads. This table has approximately 620,000 distinct CDR3 sequences, over 8.5% appearing once. V dropped 0 bases and J dropped 6 bases, with 16 bases sitting between them. The CDR3 contains 16 residues. In germline, CDR1 is LGHNA, CDR2 YSLEER. The data also belong to a second study, concerning yellow fever vaccine responses in identical twins.

The TCR was taken from a woman aged 18-29 years in good health. Sequenced: PBMCs. V usage is TRBV4-3 and J usage is TRBJ2-3; the D is unclear. In DNA form, the CDR3 reads TGCGCCAGCAGCCAAGATAACGGATACACAGCGGATACGCAGTATTTT. This gives the protein CASSQDNGYTADTQYF.